These 29 T cell receptor beta chains originate from one sample sequenced in a study of regulatory T cells in long-lasting Graves disease (dated by TCRdb to 2020 to 2023). According to the study, the label for this sample's time point signals: persistent/refractory GD, antithyroid drugs over 5 years with positive TRAb. RNA was extracted from PBMCs in TRIzol for both TCR sequencing and RNA sequencing. Libraries came from multiplex PCR. TCRdb shows the sequencer as Illumina HiSeq 4000. CDR3 regions were amplified by Arm-PCR with iRepertoire HTBI primers to construct TCR beta libraries. The public sequencing data were trimmed at Q25 with fastp and processed into clonotypes with MiXCR by TCRdb, which kept only in-frame beta chains. Entries that share a CDR3 protein sequence are merged under the most common genes and DNA. Counted in this sample were hundreds of thousands of distinct CDR3 sequences; around 20% of them appeared once. The ten top clones hold over 7.5% of the sample.

The sequenced sample was peripheral blood mononuclear cells (PBMCs), obtained when the disease was refractory, from a patient treated with antithyroid drugs. These TCRs come from a female donor with Graves disease.

This clonotype came up a few times. This chain uses TRBV19 with TRBJ1-5, with D tentatively TRBD1 (5 bases). The V and J ends lost 3 bases and 6 bases respectively, with 6 bases between them. CDR3 size: 12 residues. The germline V gene encodes CDR1 LNHDA and CDR2 SQIVND (reference sequence). CDR3 coding DNA: TGTGCCAGTAGTATTGGGACTCAGCCCCAGCATTTT. It translates to CASSIGTQPQHF.

This clonotype showed up many times. The chain links TRBV2 to TRBJ2-5; 14 bases line up with TRBD2. The CDR3 extends over 18 amino acids. Germline loops: CDR1 SNHLY, CDR2 FYNNEI. V lost 3 bases and J lost 3; bases outside the gene matches: 9. The CDR3 loop reads CASSDVLGLAGVEETQYF. CDR3 DNA: TGTGCCAGCAGTGATGTATTGGGACTAGCGGGAGTGGAAGAGACCCAGTACTTC.

In its sample, this clonotype was seen many times. V is TRBV28 and J is TRBJ1-2; TRBD1 matches at 7 bases. The germline V gene encodes CDR1 MDHEN and CDR2 SYDVKM. The V gene end was trimmed by 0 bases and the J gene end by 2 bases; junction bases not matched to a gene: 0. The CDR3 is 14 residues long. The CDR3 spells CASSLWGQNYGYTF. DNA for the CDR3: TGTGCCAGCAGTTTATGGGGACAGAACTATGGCTACACCTTC.

The rearrangement links TRBV19 to TRBJ1-1, with 12 bases identical to TRBD1. There are 16 residues in the CDR3. J lost 5 bases, V lost 6 bases, and 10 bases had no gene match. Germline V lookup: CDR1 LNHDA, CDR2 SQIVND (reference sequence). CDR3 bases: TGTGCCAGTAGCTCGCCCGGGACAGGGGGCCGGACTGAAGCTTTCTTT. This encodes CASSSPGTGGRTEAFF.

This clonotype was counted between two and nine times. The chain uses TRBV28 and TRBJ2-5, with D possibly TRBD1 on 6 matching bases. The DNA end is a closer match to TRBJ2-1, so the J assignment may be wrong. CDR1 is MDHEN and CDR2 is SYDVKM in the germline V gene. The CDR3 spans 13 residues. CDR3 coding DNA: TGTGCCAGCAGCCCGATAGGGGGCAATGAGCAGTTCTTC. Its translation is CASSPIGGNEQFF.

As for this clonotype: One junction end does not reproduce the germline sequence, and a read error may be involved. The gene calls are TRBV5-4 and TRBJ2-7; D may be TRBD2 (5 bases). The CDR3 is made up of 11 amino acids. CDR1 is SGHNT, CDR2 YYREEE, per germline (reference sequence). This CDR3 is CTSSGTYEQYF. Written as DNA, the CDR3 is TGTACCAGCTCGGGGACCTACGAGCAGTACTTC.

This clonotype was recorded a few times. V usage is TRBV25-1 and J usage is TRBJ2-7; 16 bases are a match to TRBD2. V gave up 0 bases and J gave up 5 bases; unmatched junction bases: 10. This CDR3 has 19 amino acids. Germline-derived CDR1 and CDR2 are MGHDK and SYGVNS. The CDR3, as DNA: TGTGCCAGCAGTGAATATCACGGGACTAGCGGGAGGGCCGCCCACGAGCAGTACTTC. Its translation is CASSEYHGTSGRAAHEQYF.

This clonotype was observed at least ten times. This chain uses TRBV28 with TRBJ2-2; 14 bases are a match to TRBD2. Germline-derived CDR1 and CDR2 are MDHEN and SYDVKM. This CDR3 spans 18 amino acids. Trimming at V came to 5 bases and at J to 1 base, leaving 6 bases not matched to a gene. In DNA form, the CDR3 reads TGTGCCAGCAGTCTGGGACTAGCGGGAGCTATGAACACCGGGGAGCTGTTTTTT. Encoded protein: CASSLGLAGAMNTGELFF.

The chain employs TRBV19 and TRBJ1-1; D is uncertain. CDR1 and CDR2 (germline): LNHDA, SQIVND (reference sequence). This CDR3 has 13 residues. Trimming removed 10 bases at V and 0 bases at J, with 12 bases between. The CDR3 loop reads CATYSRLNTEAFF. In nucleotides, the CDR3 is TGTGCCACCTACAGCAGATTGAACACTGAAGCTTTCTTT.

Regarding this clonotype: The CDR3 ends on some other residue instead of the conserved phenylalanine or tryptophan, so this is likely a read error. The chain has TRBV29-1 and TRBJ1-1; 7 positions match TRBD1. The junction had 4 bases not matched to a gene; V was cut back by 1 base and J by 2 bases. There are 14 residues in the CDR3. From germline, CDR1 is SQVTM and CDR2 ANQGSEA. For the CDR3, the DNA is TGCAGCGTTGAAGGTAGACAGGGCAACACTGAAGCTTTCCTT. Its translation: CSVEGRQGNTEAFL.

This clonotype was picked up many times. The V call is TRBV20-1, the J call TRBJ2-7; TRBD1 aligns across 10 bases. Germline-derived CDR1 and CDR2 are DFQATT and SNEGSKA (reference sequence). With 2 bases clipped from V and 2 bases from J, the junction kept 3 bases outside the gene matches. This CDR3 is built from 14 residues. The CDR3 DNA sequence: TGCAGTGCTAGAAGGGACAGGGGAACCTACGAGCAGTACTTC. As protein: CSARRDRGTYEQYF.

This clonotype was picked up many times. The genes are TRBV7-6 and TRBJ2-7; a weak D match, TRBD2 (6 bases). Germline V CDR1 and CDR2: SGHVS, FNYEAQ. The CDR3 extends over 14 amino acids. V lost 5 bases, J lost 2 bases, and 13 bases lay in between. CDR3 nucleotide sequence: TGTGCCAGCAGCGACGGCGGACTACCCTACGAGCAGTACTTC. This encodes CASSDGGLPYEQYF.

The sample holds many counts of this clonotype. The V gene is TRBV2, the J gene TRBJ2-2; no firm D call. Trimming pared 7 bases from V and 6 bases from J, leaving 6 bases between. The CDR3 is 11 residues long. Germline CDR1 reads SNHLY; CDR2 reads FYNNEI. The CDR3 bases are TGTGCCAGCACCCTCGCCGGGGAGCTGTTTTTT. Translating it yields CASTLAGELFF. Full variable domain (outside the CDR3, taken from reference TRBV2 and TRBJ2-2): EPEVTQTPSHQVTQMGQEVILRCVPISNHLYFYWYRQILGQKVEFLVSFYNNEISEKSEIFDDQFSVERPDGSNFTLKIRSTKLEDSAMYFCASTLAGELFFGEGSRLTVL.

The chain carries TRBV28 and TRBJ1-2, with 7 nucleotides matching TRBD1. In germline, CDR1 is MDHEN, CDR2 SYDVKM. The CDR3 contains 13 residues. With 5 bases clipped from V and 7 bases from J, the junction kept 7 bases outside the gene matches. This CDR3 is CASSRGGRFGYTF. The CDR3 DNA sequence: TGTGCCAGCAGTCGAGGGGGCAGGTTTGGCTACACCTTC.

This clonotype was counted ten times or more. The V call is TRBV28, the J call TRBJ1-1; no clear D gene. V was pared by 11 bases and J by 6 bases, with 13 bases between. The CDR3 covers 11 residues. The germline V gene encodes CDR1 MDHEN and CDR2 SYDVKM. CDR3 region: CACSRWAEAFF. DNA of the CDR3: TGTGCCTGTTCTCGGTGGGCTGAAGCTTTCTTT.

The V and J genes are TRBV5-1 and TRBJ2-3, with D uncertain. Trimming took off 0 bases at V and 0 bases at J, with 11 bases between the two ends. Germline lookup yields CDR1 SGHRS and CDR2 YFSETQ. The CDR3 has 16 residues. This CDR3 is CASSLADRSSTDTQYF. Written as DNA, the CDR3 is TGCGCCAGCAGCTTGGCTGACCGATCTAGCACAGATACGCAGTATTTT.

Only a few counts were recorded for this clonotype. The gene calls are TRBV7-6 and TRBJ2-2; D is perhaps TRBD2 (6 bases). CDR3 size: 15 residues. V lost 7 bases and J 1 base, leaving 13 bases between the germline ends. The V gene's germline CDR1 is SGHVS and CDR2 FNYEAQ. Here the CDR3 reads CASTLTSWNTGELFF. The CDR3 bases are TGTGCCAGCACCCTTACTAGCTGGAACACCGGGGAGCTGTTTTTT.

This chain joins TRBV20-1 and TRBJ1-1, with TRBD1 identical over 8 bases. CDR1 and CDR2 (germline): DFQATT, SNEGSKA (reference sequence). The CDR3 is made up of 13 amino acids. The V segment lost 4 bases and the J segment 4 bases; nucleotides outside the gene matches: 5. CDR3 region: CSATTGAPTEAFF. DNA for the CDR3: TGCAGTGCTACGACAGGGGCGCCCACTGAAGCTTTCTTT.

The table lists this clonotype with a few counts. One end of the junction fails to match germline, which may point to a read error. The V call is TRBV5-1, the J call TRBJ2-7; TRBD2 agrees at 10 bases. Germline values: CDR1 SGHRS, CDR2 YFSETQ. This CDR3 spans 14 amino acids. The CDR3 DNA reads TGTGCCAGCAGACCAGCGGGAGGGCCTCAGGAGCAGTACTTC. This encodes CASRPAGGPQEQYF.

The table lists this clonotype with a few counts. Just one base apart from a much larger clone, this may be a read error. The V gene is TRBV2, the J gene TRBJ1-4; D gene ambiguous. CDR1 and CDR2 from the germline V gene are SNHLY and FYNNEI. The CDR3 contains 15 residues. CDR3 amino acids: CASRGTAATNEKPFF. CDR3 DNA sequence: TGTGCCAGCAGGGGAACAGCAGCAACTAATGAAAAACCGTTTTTT. The full variable domain, with the rest looked up from reference TRBV2 and TRBJ1-4, is EPEVTQTPSHQVTQMGQEVILRCVPISNHLYFYWYRQILGQKVEFLVSFYNNEISEKSEIFDDQFSVERPDGSNFTLKIRSTKLEDSAMYFCASRGTAATNEKPFFGSGTQLSVL.

This clonotype was detected many times. The CDR3 reads CASSHGTGLEKLFF. DNA for the CDR3: TGTGCCAGCAGCCACGGGACAGGTCTAGAAAAACTGTTTTTT. This sequence joins TRBV13 and TRBJ1-4, with 8 bases aligning to TRBD1. V was clipped by 5 bases and J by 8 bases; unmatched bases: 7. The CDR3 extends over 14 amino acids. Germline V gene sequence: CDR1 PRHDT, CDR2 FYEKMQ (reference sequence).

Concerning this clonotype: A much larger clone sits a single nucleotide away, making a read error possible. This chain uses TRBV9 with TRBJ2-7, with TRBD2 identical over 11 bases. The trim removed 3 bases at V and 7 bases at J, leaving 6 bases unmatched. The germline V gene encodes CDR1 SGDLS and CDR2 YYNGEE. This CDR3 comprises 14 residues. Here the CDR3 DNA reads TGTGCCAGCAGCGCCGAGGGACTAGCGGTAGAGCAGTACTTC. Translated, it gives CASSAEGLAVEQYF.

The chain links TRBV5-6 to TRBJ1-2, with D hard to call. V lost 0 bases and J lost 4, with 13 bases in between. CDR1 is SGHDT, CDR2 YYEEEE, per germline. The CDR3 is made up of 15 amino acids. CDR3 sequence: CASSLGEGTVYGYTF. The CDR3, as DNA: TGTGCCAGCAGCTTGGGGGAAGGAACAGTCTATGGCTACACCTTC.

This clonotype was counted many times. V is TRBV9 and J is TRBJ2-7; TRBD1 or TRBD2 may be the D gene (6 bases each). Germline CDR1 is SGDLS and CDR2 is YYNGEE. With 4 bases removed from V and 2 bases from J, the gap between germline ends came to 16 bases. The CDR3 runs 15 residues. CDR3 in DNA: TGTGCCAGCAGCCTCGAGGGGGGCGGAACCTACGAGCAGTACTTC. Its protein is CASSLEGGGTYEQYF.

This clonotype has a count of ten or more. This rearrangement joins TRBV6-1 to TRBJ2-5; tentative D call: TRBD2 (5 bases). CDR3 length: 14 residues. Germline values: CDR1 MNHNS, CDR2 SASEGT. Trimming left V 3 bases short and J 4 bases short, with 12 bases between. The DNA of the CDR3 is TGTGCCAGCAGTGATGGCGGTGGAGGAGAGACCCAGTACTTC. Translated, it gives CASSDGGGGETQYF.

Comments on this clonotype: One base away lies a much larger clone, so this may be a sequencing read error. The chain combines TRBV28 with TRBJ2-7; weak D call: TRBD2 (5 bases). This CDR3 has 14 residues. Germline V lookup: CDR1 MDHEN, CDR2 SYDVKM. DNA for the CDR3: TGTGCCAGCAGTGCAAGCGGTACCTCCTACGAGCGGTACTTC. Translating it yields CASSASGTSYERYF. Using reference TRBV28 and TRBJ2-7 for the parts outside the CDR3, the full variable domain is DVKVTQSSRYLVKRTGEKVFLECVQDMDHENMFWYRQDPGLGLRLIYFSYDVKMKEKGDIPEGYSVSREKKERFSLILESASTNQTSMYLCASSASGTSYERYFGPGTRLTVT.

This clonotype was counted at least ten times. The rearrangement joins TRBV27 to TRBJ1-6; the D gene is possibly TRBD1 (6 bases). Trimming shortened V by 7 bases and J by 4 bases, and 17 bases separated the two germline ends. In germline, CDR1 is MNHEY, CDR2 SMNVEV (reference sequence). This CDR3 has 16 amino acids. CDR3 DNA sequence: TGTGCCAGCAAAGTTGGGACACATTCGTATAATTCACCCCTCCACTTT. This gives the protein CASKVGTHSYNSPLHF.

This rearrangement joins TRBV5-4 to TRBJ1-6; 8 bases line up with TRBD1. V was clipped by 4 bases and J by 7 bases; unmatched bases: 7. Germline V gene lookup returns CDR1 SGHNT and CDR2 YYREEE (reference sequence). CDR3 length equals 15 residues. The DNA for the CDR3 is TGTGCCAGCAGCCTGCAGGGGGCCGGGAATTCACCCCTCCACTTT. Protein: CASSLQGAGNSPLHF.

This clonotype occurred a few times. This chain links TRBV27 with TRBJ2-2; 10 bases fit TRBD2. This CDR3 contains 17 residues. The J segment lost 2 bases and the V segment lost 5 bases, leaving 8 bases of the junction unmatched. The germline V gene has CDR1 MNHEY and CDR2 SMNVEV (reference sequence). This chain's CDR3 is CASSRPGLALNTGELFF. CDR3 nucleotide sequence: TGTGCCAGCAGTCGTCCGGGACTAGCGCTTAACACCGGGGAGCTGTTTTTT.